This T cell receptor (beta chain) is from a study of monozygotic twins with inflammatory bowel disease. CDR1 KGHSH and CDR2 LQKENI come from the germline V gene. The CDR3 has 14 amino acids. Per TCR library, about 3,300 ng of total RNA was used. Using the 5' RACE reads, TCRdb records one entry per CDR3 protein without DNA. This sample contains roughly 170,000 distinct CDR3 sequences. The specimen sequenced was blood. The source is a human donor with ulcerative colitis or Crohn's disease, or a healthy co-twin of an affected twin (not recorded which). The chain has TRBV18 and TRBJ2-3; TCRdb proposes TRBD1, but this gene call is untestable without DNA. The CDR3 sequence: CASSPTGGSDTQYF. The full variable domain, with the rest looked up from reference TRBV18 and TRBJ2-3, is NAGVMQNPRHLVRRRGQEARLRCSPMKGHSHVYWYRQLPEEGLKFMVYLQKENIIDESGMPKERFSAEFPKEGPSILRIQQVVRGDSAAYFCASSPTGGSDTQYFGPGTRLTVL.